The clone carrying this T cell receptor (beta chain) appeared many times. Its antigen is unknown. These data are taken from a study of human T cells and chemical hapten exposure. Study-level findings and limits: Controls had significantly fewer large CDR3 similarity clusters than were formed by expanded TCRs. Patch test score was positively correlated with the counts of TCRs that had expanded at PT1.

Time point meaning: patch test 1, 2 weeks after DPC sensitization. The treatment: therapeutic diphenylcyclopropenone sensitization with weekly scalp DPC. The CDR3 is made up of 16 amino acids. Germline trimming cut 0 bases from V and 5 bases from J; bases unmatched to any gene: 6. Germline CDR1 reads MNHEY; CDR2 reads SVGEGT. TCRdb re-analysed the RACE reads in MiXCR, keeping a single row per CDR3 protein. The top ten hold roughly 3.5% of the sample, which has 90,000 to 120,000 distinct CDR3 sequences, roughly 9.6% seen once. This receptor was obtained from a woman between 40 and 55 years old with alopecia areata. Some clones in this sample may be carry-over from other donors' samples. This sample comprised whole blood, obtained in connection with sensitization to the hapten diphenylcyclopropenone (DPC). This chain connects TRBV6-2 or TRBV6-3 to TRBJ2-5; 10 bases map to TRBD2. CDR3 nucleotide sequence: TGTGCCAGCAGTTACTCGAGCGGGGGGGCCGATGAGACCCAGTACTTC. Translation: CASSYSSGGADETQYF.